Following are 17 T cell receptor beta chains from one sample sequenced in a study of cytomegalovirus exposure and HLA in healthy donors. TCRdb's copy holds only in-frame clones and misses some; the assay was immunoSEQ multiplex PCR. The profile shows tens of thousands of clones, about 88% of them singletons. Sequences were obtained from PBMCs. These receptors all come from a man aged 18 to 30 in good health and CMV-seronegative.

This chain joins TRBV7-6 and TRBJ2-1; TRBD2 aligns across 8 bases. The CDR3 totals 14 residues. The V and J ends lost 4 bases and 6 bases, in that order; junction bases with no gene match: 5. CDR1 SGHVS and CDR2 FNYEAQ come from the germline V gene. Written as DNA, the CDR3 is TGTGCCAGCAGCTCGGGACTAGAATCCAATGAGCAGTTCTTC. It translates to CASSSGLESNEQFF.

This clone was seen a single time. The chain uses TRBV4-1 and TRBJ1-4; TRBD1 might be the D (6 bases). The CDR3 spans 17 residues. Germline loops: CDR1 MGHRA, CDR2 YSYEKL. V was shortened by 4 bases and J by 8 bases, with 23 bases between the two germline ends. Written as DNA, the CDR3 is TGCGCCAGCAGCCCTACGAACACACAGGGTTGGGAGGAAAAACTGTTTTTT. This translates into CASSPTNTQGWEEKLFF.

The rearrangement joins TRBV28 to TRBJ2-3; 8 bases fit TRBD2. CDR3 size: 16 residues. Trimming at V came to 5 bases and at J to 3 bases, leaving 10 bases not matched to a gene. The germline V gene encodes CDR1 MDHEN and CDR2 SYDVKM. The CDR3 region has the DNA TGTGCCAGCAGTCCACTAGGAGCGGGAGTTACAGATACGCAGTATTTT. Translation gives CASSPLGAGVTDTQYF.

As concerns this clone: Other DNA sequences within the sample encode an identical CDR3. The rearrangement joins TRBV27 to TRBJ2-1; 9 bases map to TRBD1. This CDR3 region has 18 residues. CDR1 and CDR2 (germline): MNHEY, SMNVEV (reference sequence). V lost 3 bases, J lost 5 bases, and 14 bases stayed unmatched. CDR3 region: CASSFNKVGQGRNNEQFF. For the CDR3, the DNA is TGTGCCAGCAGTTTTAATAAGGTAGGACAGGGGCGGAACAATGAGCAGTTCTTC.

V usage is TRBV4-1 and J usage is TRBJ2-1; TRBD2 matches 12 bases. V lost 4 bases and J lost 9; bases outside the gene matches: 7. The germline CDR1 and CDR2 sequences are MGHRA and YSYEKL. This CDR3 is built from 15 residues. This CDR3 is CASSPRLAGASEQFF. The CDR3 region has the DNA TGCGCCAGCAGCCCTAGACTAGCGGGAGCCAGTGAGCAGTTCTTC.

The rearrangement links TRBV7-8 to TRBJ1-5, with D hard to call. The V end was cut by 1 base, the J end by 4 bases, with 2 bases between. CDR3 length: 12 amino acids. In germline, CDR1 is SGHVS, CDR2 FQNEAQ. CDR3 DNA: TGTGCCAGCAGCTTAGTAAATCAGCCCCAGCATTTT. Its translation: CASSLVNQPQHF. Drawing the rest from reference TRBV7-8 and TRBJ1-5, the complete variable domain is GAGVSQSPRYKVAKRGQDVALRCDPISGHVSLFWYQQALGQGPEFLTYFQNEAQLDKSGLPSDRFFAERPEGSVSTLKIQRTQQEDSAVYLCASSLVNQPQHFGDGTRLSIL.

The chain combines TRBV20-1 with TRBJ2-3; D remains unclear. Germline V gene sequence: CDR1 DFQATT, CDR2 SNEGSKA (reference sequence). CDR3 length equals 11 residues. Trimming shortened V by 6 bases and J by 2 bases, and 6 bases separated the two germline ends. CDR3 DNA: TGCAGTGCCCCCCACACAGATACGCAGTATTTT. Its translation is CSAPHTDTQYF.

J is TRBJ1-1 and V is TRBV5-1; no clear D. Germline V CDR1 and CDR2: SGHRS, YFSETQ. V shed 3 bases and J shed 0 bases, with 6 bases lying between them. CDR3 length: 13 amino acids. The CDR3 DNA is TGCGCCAGCAGCTCCCGTATGAACACTGAAGCTTTCTTT. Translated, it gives CASSSRMNTEAFF.

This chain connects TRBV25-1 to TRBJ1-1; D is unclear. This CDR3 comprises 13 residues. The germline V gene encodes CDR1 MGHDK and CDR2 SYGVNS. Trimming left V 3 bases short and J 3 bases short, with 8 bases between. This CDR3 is CASSDNYYTEAFF. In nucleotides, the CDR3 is TGTGCCAGCAGTGACAACTACTACACTGAAGCTTTCTTT.

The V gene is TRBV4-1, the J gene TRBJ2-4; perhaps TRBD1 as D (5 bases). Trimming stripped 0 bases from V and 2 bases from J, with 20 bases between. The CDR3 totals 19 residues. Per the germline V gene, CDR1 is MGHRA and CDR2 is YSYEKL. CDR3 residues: CASSQDYRLVGVTKNIQYF. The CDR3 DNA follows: TGCGCCAGCAGCCAAGATTACCGGTTAGTAGGGGTTACCAAAAACATTCAGTACTTC.

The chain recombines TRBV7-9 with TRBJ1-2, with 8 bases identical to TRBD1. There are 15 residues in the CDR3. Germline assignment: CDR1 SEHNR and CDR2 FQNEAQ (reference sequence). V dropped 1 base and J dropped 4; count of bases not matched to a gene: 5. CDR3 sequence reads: CASSLGGTGVYGYTF. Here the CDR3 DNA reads TGTGCCAGCAGCTTAGGAGGGACAGGAGTCTATGGCTACACCTTC.

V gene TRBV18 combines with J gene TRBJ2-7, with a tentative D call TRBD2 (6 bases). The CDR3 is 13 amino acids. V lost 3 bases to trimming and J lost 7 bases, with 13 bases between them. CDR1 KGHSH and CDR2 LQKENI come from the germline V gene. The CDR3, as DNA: TGTGCCAGCTCACCCCTCGAAGGGACTGAGCAGTACTTC. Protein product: CASSPLEGTEQYF.

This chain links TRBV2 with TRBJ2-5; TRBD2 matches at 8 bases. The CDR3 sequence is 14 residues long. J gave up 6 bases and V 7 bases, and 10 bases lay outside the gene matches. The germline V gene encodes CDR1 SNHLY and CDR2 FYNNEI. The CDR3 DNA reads TGTGCCAGCATTTGGGAGCGGGAGAGTAAGACCCAGTACTTC. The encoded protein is CASIWERESKTQYF.

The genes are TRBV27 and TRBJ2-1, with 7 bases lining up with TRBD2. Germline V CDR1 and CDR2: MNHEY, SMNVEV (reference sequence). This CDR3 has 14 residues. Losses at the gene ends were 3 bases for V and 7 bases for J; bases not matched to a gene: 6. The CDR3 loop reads CASSFGGYRNEQFF. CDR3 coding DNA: TGTGCCAGCAGTTTCGGGGGGTATAGGAATGAGCAGTTCTTC.

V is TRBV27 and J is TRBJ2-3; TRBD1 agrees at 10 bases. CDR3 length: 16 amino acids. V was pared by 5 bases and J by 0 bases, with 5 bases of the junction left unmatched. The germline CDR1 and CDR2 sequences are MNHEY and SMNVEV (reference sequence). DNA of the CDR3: TGTGCCAGCAGTACACGACAGGGGGCCAGCACAGATACGCAGTATTTT. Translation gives CASSTRQGASTDTQYF.

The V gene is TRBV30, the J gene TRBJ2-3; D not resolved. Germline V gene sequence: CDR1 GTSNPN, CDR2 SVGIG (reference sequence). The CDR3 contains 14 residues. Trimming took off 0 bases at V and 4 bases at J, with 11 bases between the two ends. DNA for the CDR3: TGTGCCTGGAGTGTAAACTATATTCCAGATACGCAGTATTTT. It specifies CAWSVNYIPDTQYF.

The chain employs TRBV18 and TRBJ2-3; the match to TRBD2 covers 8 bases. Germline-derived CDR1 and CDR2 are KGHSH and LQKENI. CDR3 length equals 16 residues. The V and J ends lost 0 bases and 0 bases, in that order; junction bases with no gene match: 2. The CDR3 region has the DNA TGTGCCAGCTCACCACCCGAGCGGGAGAGCACAGATACGCAGTATTTT. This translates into CASSPPERESTDTQYF.